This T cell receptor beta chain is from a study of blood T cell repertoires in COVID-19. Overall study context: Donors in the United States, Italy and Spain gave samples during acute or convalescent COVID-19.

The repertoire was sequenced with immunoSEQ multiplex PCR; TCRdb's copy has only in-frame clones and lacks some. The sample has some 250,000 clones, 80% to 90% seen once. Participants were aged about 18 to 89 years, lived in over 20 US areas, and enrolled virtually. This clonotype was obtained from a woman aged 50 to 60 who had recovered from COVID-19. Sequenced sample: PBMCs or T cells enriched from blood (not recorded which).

The CDR3 loop reads CASSLETGQSNQPQHF. CDR3 sequence (DNA): TGTGCCAGCAGCCTTGAGACAGGGCAATCCAATCAGCCCCAGCATTTT. The chain uses TRBV7-9 and TRBJ1-5; 7 bases map to TRBD1. The junction had 10 bases not matched to a gene; V was cut back by 5 bases and J by 3 bases. The germline V gene has CDR1 SEHNR and CDR2 FQNEAQ (reference sequence). There are 16 residues in the CDR3.